The 22 T cell receptor beta chains below come from one sample, sequenced in a study of cytomegalovirus exposure and HLA in healthy donors. The primer mix had 60 Vbeta and 13 Jbeta primers. Libraries were prepared by immunoSEQ multiplex PCR; TCRdb keeps only in-frame clonotypes and omits some of them. The sample lists 180,000 or so clones; roughly 74% were seen once. The material sequenced was PBMCs. All receptors come from a woman aged 40 to 49 in good health and CMV-seropositive.

This sequence joins TRBV7-3 and TRBJ2-1; maybe TRBD2 (6 bases). Trimming shortened V by 2 bases and J by 7 bases, and 9 bases separated the two germline ends. This CDR3 spans 13 amino acids. Germline V gene data show CDR1 as SGHTA and CDR2 as FQGTGA. The CDR3 loop reads CASSLLRGNEQFF. The CDR3 DNA reads as TGTGCCAGCAGCTTACTTCGGGGGAATGAGCAGTTCTTC.

The chain uses TRBV29-1 and TRBJ1-1, with 7 positions matching TRBD1. The CDR3 loop spans 15 amino acids. CDR1 and CDR2 (germline): SQVTM, ANQGSEA. The CDR3 reads CSEHRQGGKNTEAFF. In DNA form, the CDR3 reads TGCAGTGAACACAGACAGGGTGGGAAGAACACTGAAGCTTTCTTT.

The V gene is TRBV5-1, the J gene TRBJ1-2; 10 positions agree with TRBD1. The germline V gene encodes CDR1 SGHRS and CDR2 YFSETQ. This CDR3 contains 13 residues. V shed 4 bases and J 7 bases; nucleotides not matched to a gene: 4. In nucleotides, the CDR3 is TGCGCCAGCAGCCCCCGGGACAGGGGTGGCTACACCTTC. Amino acids: CASSPRDRGGYTF. The full variable domain, its missing parts supplied by reference TRBV5-1 and TRBJ1-2, is KAGVTQTPRYLIKTRGQQVTLSCSPISGHRSVSWYQQTPGQGLQFLFEYFSETQRNKGNFPGRFSGRQFSNSRSEMNVSTLELGDSALYLCASSPRDRGGYTFGSGTRLTVV.

V gene TRBV7-9 combines with J gene TRBJ2-7; 10 bases are a match to TRBD1. Germline V gene data show CDR1 as SEHNR and CDR2 as FQNEAQ (reference sequence). The CDR3 spans 14 residues. V was pared by 5 bases and J by 4 bases, with 5 bases of the junction left unmatched. The CDR3 DNA reads TGTGCCAGCAGCCCCGACAGGGGGCCATACGAGCAGTACTTC. Translation gives CASSPDRGPYEQYF.

This clone was detected a few times. The chain carries TRBV6-5 and TRBJ2-7, with D possibly TRBD2 on 6 matching bases. The CDR3 loop spans 14 amino acids. CDR1 MNHEY and CDR2 SVGAGI come from the germline V gene. Trimming stripped 6 bases from V and 2 bases from J, with 14 bases between. The CDR3 sequence is CASRGGGVPYEQYF. The CDR3 DNA reads TGTGCCAGCAGGGGAGGTGGGGTTCCCTACGAGCAGTACTTC.

The genes are TRBV6-1 and TRBJ2-7, with TRBD1 identical over 9 bases. Trimming at V came to 4 bases and at J to 1 base, leaving 2 bases not matched to a gene. There are 14 residues in the CDR3. Per the germline V gene, CDR1 is MNHNS and CDR2 is SASEGT. In DNA, the CDR3 is TGTGCCAGCAGTGGGGACAGGGATTCCTACGAGCAGTACTTC. Its protein is CASSGDRDSYEQYF.

The V gene is TRBV5-8, the J gene TRBJ2-1, with D uncertain. CDR1 is SGHTS and CDR2 is YDEGEE in the germline V gene. The CDR3 contains 12 residues. Deletions cut 0 bases from V and 10 bases from J, with 8 bases between. CDR3 region: CASSLVRLEQFF. Here the CDR3 DNA reads TGTGCCAGCAGCTTGGTTAGATTGGAGCAGTTCTTC.

This clone was recorded a few times. The chain uses TRBV7-9 and TRBJ2-3, with D perhaps TRBD1 (6 bases). V was clipped by 3 bases and J by 2 bases, with 15 bases between them. The CDR3 covers 16 residues. Germline values: CDR1 SEHNR, CDR2 FQNEAQ (reference sequence). DNA of the CDR3: TGTGCCAGCAGCTTGGAACCGACAGGTGACACAGATACGCAGTATTTT. Translation: CASSLEPTGDTDTQYF.

CDR3 sequence: CASSFHGDRQETQYF. CDR3 DNA: TGTGCCAGCAGCTTCCATGGGGACAGGCAAGAGACCCAGTACTTC. This chain uses TRBV11-3 with TRBJ2-5; 8 positions agree with TRBD1. The V gene's germline CDR1 is SGHNT and CDR2 YENEEA. This CDR3 region has 15 residues. V dropped 3 bases and J dropped 2; count of bases not matched to a gene: 5.

The chain is built from TRBV5-6 and TRBJ2-2; 8 bases agree with TRBD1. This CDR3 spans 18 amino acids. Per germline, CDR1 SGHDT and CDR2 YYEEEE. The J segment lost 4 bases and the V segment lost 3 bases, leaving 14 bases of the junction unmatched. The CDR3: CASSSQRTGFLLTGELFF. DNA of the CDR3: TGTGCCAGCAGCTCACAGAGGACAGGGTTTTTACTCACCGGGGAGCTGTTTTTT.

This clone was counted a few times. This rearrangement joins TRBV19 to TRBJ1-2, with TRBD1 matching 7 bases. Germline values: CDR1 LNHDA, CDR2 SQIVND (reference sequence). Germline trimming cut 1 base from V and 3 bases from J; bases unmatched to any gene: 5. The CDR3 consists of 15 residues. The DNA of the CDR3 is TGTGCCAGTAGTATAGGAGGGGGCGCTGACTATGGCTACACCTTC. Translating gives CASSIGGGADYGYTF.

The J gene is TRBJ2-2, the V gene TRBV18, with D perhaps TRBD2 (6 bases). The CDR3 totals 14 residues. Germline CDR1 KGHSH, CDR2 LQKENI. Trimming took 3 bases from V and 7 from J, leaving 12 bases between them. DNA for the CDR3: TGTGCCAGCTCACCGCCGGCTAGCGTCGGGGAGCTGTTTTTT. It is translated as CASSPPASVGELFF.

This chain joins TRBV9 and TRBJ1-2; no clear D. Trimming stripped 0 bases from V and 8 bases from J, with 11 bases between. The length of the CDR3 is 13 residues. The germline V gene has CDR1 SGDLS and CDR2 YYNGEE. The CDR3 bases are TGTGCCAGCAGCGTAGTGGAAAGAGGGGGCTACACCTTC. Encoded protein: CASSVVERGGYTF.

This clone has more than one count but fewer than ten. The chain recombines TRBV29-1 with TRBJ1-1; D possibly corresponds to TRBD1 (5 bases). V was clipped by 4 bases and J by 5 bases, with 11 bases between them. CDR1 and CDR2 from the germline V gene are SQVTM and ANQGSEA. The CDR3 extends over 12 amino acids. CDR3 nucleotides: TGCAGCGTTGGGGAGGGGAGGACTGAAGCTTTCTTT. Translated: CSVGEGRTEAFF.

This sequence joins TRBV6-6 and TRBJ2-3; the D gene is possibly TRBD1 (5 bases). Germline-derived CDR1 and CDR2 are MNHNY and SVGAGI (reference sequence). The CDR3 is made up of 13 amino acids. The CDR3, as DNA: TGTGCGAGCCGCACAGGCGTCACAGATACGCAGTATTTT. Translation gives CASRTGVTDTQYF.

This chain connects TRBV6-1 to TRBJ1-5, with TRBD1 matching over 7 bases. With V trimmed by 2 bases and J by 7 bases, 8 bases remained unmatched. Germline assignment: CDR1 MNHNS and CDR2 SASEGT. The CDR3 runs 15 residues. CDR3 nucleotides: TGTGCCAGCAGTGAAAGCGTTGGGGACAGCCAGCCCCAGCATTTT. Translating it yields CASSESVGDSQPQHF.

V is TRBV5-4 and J is TRBJ2-1; 10 nucleotides match TRBD2. The CDR3 spans 16 residues. Germline CDR1 is SGHNT and CDR2 is YYREEE (reference sequence). The V segment lost 4 bases and the J segment 10 bases; nucleotides outside the gene matches: 14. Written as DNA, the CDR3 is TGTGCCAGCAGCCCGGGCTTCGTAGCGGGAGGTGAGGAGCAGTTCTTC. As protein: CASSPGFVAGGEEQFF. The variable domain in full, completed from reference TRBV5-4 and TRBJ2-1, reads ETGVTQSPTHLIKTRGQQVTLRCSSQSGHNTVSWYQQALGQGPQFIFQYYREEENGRGNFPPRFSGLQFPNYSSELNVNALELDDSALYLCASSPGFVAGGEEQFFGPGTRLTVL.

This clone appeared a single time. The chain uses TRBV2 and TRBJ1-1; no clear D gene. Trimming pared 7 bases from V and 0 bases from J, leaving 15 bases between. CDR1 and CDR2 (germline): SNHLY, FYNNEI. The CDR3 consists of 15 residues. CDR3 nucleotide sequence: TGTGCCAGCAAAACTCACGATTTATTGAACACTGAAGCTTTCTTT. Translating gives CASKTHDLLNTEAFF.

The genes are TRBV29-1 and TRBJ2-3; the match to TRBD2 covers 9 bases. CDR3 length: 17 amino acids. Germline V gene data show CDR1 as SQVTM and CDR2 as ANQGSEA. Trimming at V came to 6 bases and at J to 0 bases, leaving 13 bases not matched to a gene. CDR3 DNA sequence: TGCAGCGTCCCCACCCCGGGACTAGCTTTTAGCACAGATACGCAGTATTTT. Residues: CSVPTPGLAFSTDTQYF.

Here the CDR3 reads CASSIPGQGDRDQPQHF. DNA for the CDR3: TGTGCCAGCAGTATCCCGGGACAGGGGGATCGAGATCAGCCCCAGCATTTT. V gene TRBV28 combines with J gene TRBJ1-5; 11 positions agree with TRBD1. The germline V gene has CDR1 MDHEN and CDR2 SYDVKM. The CDR3 spans 17 residues. V trimming: 5 bases; J trimming: 5 bases; junction bases outside the gene matches: 11.

This clone was counted only a few times. The V call is TRBV5-5, the J call TRBJ2-5, with 14 positions matching TRBD2. The germline V gene has CDR1 SGHKS and CDR2 YYEKEE (reference sequence). Trimming removed 7 bases from V and 4 bases from J; junction bases left unmatched: 12. The CDR3 consists of 17 residues. As DNA, the CDR3 is TGTGCCAGCTTGGGTGGGGGACTAGCGGGAGTCCGAGAGACCCAGTACTTC. Protein: CASLGGGLAGVRETQYF.

CDR3 DNA sequence: TGTGCCAGCAGTCGACAGTTTTCCTACGAGCAGTACTTC. It specifies CASSRQFSYEQYF. The chain has TRBV6-5 and TRBJ2-7, with D possibly being TRBD1 (5 bases). Germline V gene sequence: CDR1 MNHEY, CDR2 SVGAGI. CDR3 length: 13 residues. V was cut by 5 bases and J by 1 base, with 9 bases left in between.